This T cell receptor (beta chain) was captured by sequencing in a study of cytomegalovirus exposure and HLA in healthy donors (dated by TCRdb to the late 2010s). Concerning the study at large: An earlier analysis of about 530 of the donors reported 276 Gb of sequence data and 95 million to 140 million unique TCR beta sequences obtained from 180 million or so T cells. Roughly 300 gigabases of sequencing data and roughly 80 million unique TCR sequences made up an early release that covered some 640 HLA-typed donors. Of the roughly 400 genotyped donors, 81% fell in the genetic ancestry cluster associated with self-reported Caucasian donors. The study aimed to test whether cataloging public T cell receptors could reveal signatures of past pathogen exposure. The study used immunosequencing to profile the T cell repertoires of about 670 subjects and linked those repertoires to cytomegalovirus serostatus. Along with the approximately 620-subject first cohort, a separate validation cohort of over a hundred different subjects was used. The study combined high-throughput TCR immunosequencing, statistical association of individual TCRs with disease status, and machine learning to predict cytomegalovirus infection status. A later analysis re-examined previously published TCR beta repertoires from 500 to 700 donors and added high-resolution HLA genotyping to investigate patterns of TCR occurrence. Rather than using new phenotypic data, the later analysis identified candidate immune exposures from TCR beta sequences and from how often those sequences occurred across donors. To decide whether each TCR beta V gene segment behaved as functional or pseudogenic, an earlier analysis of over 500 of the donors relied on high-throughput TCR beta sequencing. Alongside the repertoire data, information on donor age, sex, ethnicity and CMV serostatus was compiled. A later genetic analysis took genome-wide SNP genotypes for about three fifths of the roughly 700 donors and used that subset as a discovery cohort. Every discovery cohort repertoire had been produced on one sequencing platform. HLA typing covered class I and class II loci at four-digit resolution. The number of donors typed differed by locus, with roughly 629-640 for A, B, C, DRB1 and DQB1, roughly 520 for DQA1, approximately 580 for DPA1, and approximately 470 for DPB1. Five DR-DQ haplotypes were treated as single units for association and clustering because of strong linkage in the cohort. On average, around 240,000 unique TCR beta nucleotide sequences were sequenced per donor among several hundred genotyped donors of the cohort, with 15% to 20% of those sequences being non-productive. Here is what the overall study found, with its caveats: The 87-base-pair reads could not distinguish some IMGT-functional V segments, including TRBV6-2 and TRBV6-3, so those segments were excluded. A later genetic analysis reported fewer N-insertions in productive TCRs among donors in an Asian-associated ancestry cluster than the roughly 690-donor mean. In both the original and validation cohorts, the classifier was reported to diagnose cytomegalovirus status with high specificity and sensitivity. Most TCR sequences were seen in very few donors, while some public TCRs were found in many individuals. Assigning TCR associations to individual alleles was difficult when HLA alleles, especially DR and DQ, strongly co-occurred. In a later analysis, 16,951 TCR beta sequences were associated with specific HLA alleles at a false discovery rate of 0.05. According to a later analysis, TCR association rates differed among HLA loci, with DRB1 alleles showing the most associated TCRs and HLA-C alleles showing the fewest. An association between a missense DCLRE1C variant and V-gene and J-gene trimming of TCR beta chains was found in a later genetic analysis and replicated in an independent cohort. The only immune exposure information available for the cohort was CMV serostatus. Because HLA typing was missing for some donors at each locus, association tests included only the typed subset. In this cohort, only TCR beta chains were sequenced, and detectable features were limited by the absence of alpha or paired-chain data. According to a later analysis, most CMV-associated TCR beta chains appeared to be HLA-restricted, and the HLA associations seemed to be driven largely by CMV exposure. Several of the top co-occurrence clusters appeared to be linked to parvovirus B19, influenza, CMV and Epstein-Barr virus, according to a later analysis. The earlier analysis of nearly 600 of the donors excluded roughly 16 rarely observed V segments, including chromosome 9 orphons, because counts were too low. In the study, about 150 TCR beta chains were listed as associated with cytomegalovirus. The authors suggested that the approach could potentially be extended to other disease states and immunological phenotypes. Linkage disequilibrium might explain the correlated functional status among segregating V segments, but an unknown experimental factor could not be ruled out. In a later analysis, HLA-associated TCR beta chains showed more clonal expansion and lower generation probabilities than non-associated chains that were equally common. A cluster of highly shared sequence variants was judged likely to be a technical artifact of the sequencing pipeline. Roughly uniform sequencing depth across donors was assumed in presence/absence analyses, although this assumption may not hold. A further reported finding was that TCR beta sequences accurately predicted the HLA-A and HLA-B alleles for most subjects in the first cohort. A few of the identified cytomegalovirus-associated TCR beta chains were confirmed in vitro to be specific for cytomegalovirus antigens. In an earlier analysis of approximately 600 of the donors, most TCR beta V segments were observed in productive rearrangements about 87% or about 30% of the time, broadly matching IMGT annotations.

In regard to this clone: Its antigen is still unknown. Within one base of it there is no much larger clone, and no base qualities were kept.

From a lookup of the germline V gene (reference sequence), CDR1 and CDR2 are GTSNPN and SVGIG. V drops 2 bases and J drops 3 bases, leaving 8 bases in between. The CDR3 measures 13 amino acids from cysteine to phenylalanine. This entry keeps only the CDR3 DNA: 39 bases, framed from base 1. Receptors were amplified or captured by the immunoSEQ multiplex PCR assay. For the multiplex PCR, a mixture combining 60 forward primers for TCR Vbeta segments and 13 reverse primers for TCR Jbeta segments was used. The CDR3 region of rearranged TCR beta genes was amplified from genomic DNA with a multiplex PCR assay. Amplified TCR beta libraries were sequenced as 87-base-pair reads on the Illumina HiSeq System. The authors' analysis ran thus. Across the 600 to 700 repertoires, a later analysis counted approximately 83 million unique TCR beta chains, approximately 10 million of which were shared by at least two donors. A nearest-neighbor algorithm error-corrected the raw reads and collapsed the reads into unique sequences, merging closely related sequences to remove PCR and sequencing errors. To assign V, D and J gene segments, CDR3 sequences were aligned to IMGT reference sequences. Each retained sequence needed at least a six-nucleotide match to both a V gene segment and a J gene segment. A rearrangement was called productive if the CDR3 had no stop codons and remained in frame with V and J, and every other rearrangement was called non-productive. CDR3 was defined according to IMGT convention as the region running from the second conserved V-encoded cysteine to the conserved J-encoded phenylalanine. The earlier analysis of some 580 of the donors excluded any sequence lacking an unambiguous match to a single V gene segment. An earlier analysis of fewer than 750 of the donors called V segments functional above 56.7% productive rearrangements and segregating when the between-donor standard deviation exceeded 5%. A statistical classification framework was built for diagnosing cytomegalovirus status from the catalog of TCR beta chain sequences. A later analysis assigned V and J genes by comparing TCR nucleotide sequences with IMGT/GENE-DB human TR gene sequences. In a later analysis, CDR3 sequences and most-parsimonious VDJ recombination scenarios were assigned using the TCRdist pipeline. In a later analysis, every TCR beta chain was defined by the combination of its CDR3 amino acid sequence and its V-gene family, and reads without a unique V-gene family were dropped. As a way to deal with suspected cross-contamination and a sequencing artifact, a later analysis dropped more than 500 nucleotide sequences that were highly shared and had low generation probability. In a later analysis, a clonal expansion index was calculated for each public chain from normalized within-repertoire ranks of inferred template counts. In a later analysis, generation probabilities were computed with a VDJ recombination model fitted to out-of-frame rearrangements, and the resulting probabilities were checked against IGoR. A later analysis scored TCR-TCR, TCR-HLA and TCR-CMV co-occurrence with hypergeometric tests, applying a repertoire-size bias correction to TCR pairs. A later analysis estimated false discovery rates by permuting HLA or CMV assignments 20 times. In a later analysis, co-occurring TCRs were grouped with DBSCAN, and TCRdist sequence similarity was added when clustering was performed within HLA-allele-positive subsets. For co-occurrence clustering, repertoires with fewer than 30,000 or more than 120,000 public chains were excluded, along with four or five repertoires with anomalous nucleotide sharing. The immuneACCESS repertoire file appears here via TCRdb, limited to in-frame rearrangements. These files lack a portion of the clones; in checked studies, under half of the deficit traces to unresolved V genes, and the cause of the others is not known. Clone size and the V and J calls come from that table; the DNA yielded D and trimming. The sample table records about 200,000 clones; around 77% of these occur just once. Less than 3.5% of the sample is held by the ten biggest clonotypes.

The cohort consisted of 650 to 700 healthy bone marrow donors. At the time of sampling, all cohort members were nominally healthy, though unrecorded immune exposures were likely present. The donor tested CMV seronegative, placing the donor among the 352 seronegative members of the cohort. Every donor gave a peripheral blood sample, and the peripheral blood mononuclear cells from that sample were used for TCR beta sequencing. Genomic DNA extraction from the blood cell samples was performed with the Qiagen DNeasy Blood Extraction Kit. Input material: PBMCs. Recombination connected TRBV30 to TRBJ2-1, and possibly TRBD2, on 5 matching bases. This clonotype was sampled from a woman aged 30 to 39 in good health and CMV-seronegative. CDR3 sequence: CAWSSGNYNEQFF. The DNA sequence is given as TGTGCCTGGAGTAGCGGCAACTACAATGAGCAGTTCTTC.